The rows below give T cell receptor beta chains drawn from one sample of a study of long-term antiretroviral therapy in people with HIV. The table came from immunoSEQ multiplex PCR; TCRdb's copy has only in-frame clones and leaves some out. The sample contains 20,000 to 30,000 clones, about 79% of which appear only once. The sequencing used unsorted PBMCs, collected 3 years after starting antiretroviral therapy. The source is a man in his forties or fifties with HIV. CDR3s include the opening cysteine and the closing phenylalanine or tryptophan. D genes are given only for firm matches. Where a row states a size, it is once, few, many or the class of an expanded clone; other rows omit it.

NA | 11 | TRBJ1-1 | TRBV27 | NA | CASISNTEAFF | TGTGCCAGCATTTCGAACACTGAAGCTTTCTTT
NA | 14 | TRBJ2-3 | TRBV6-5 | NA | CATRIGLSTDTQYF | TGTGCCACCAGAATCGGGCTTAGCACAGATACGCAGTATTTT
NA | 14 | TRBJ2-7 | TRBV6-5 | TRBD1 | CASSRGQGPYEQYF | TGTGCCAGCAGTAGAGGACAGGGCCCCTACGAGCAGTACTTC
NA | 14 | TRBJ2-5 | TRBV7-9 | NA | CASRGRTIQETQYF | TGTGCCAGCAGGGGCCGGACAATCCAAGAGACCCAGTACTTC
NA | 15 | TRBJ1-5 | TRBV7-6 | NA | CASSAGPDSNQPQHF | TGTGCCAGCAGCGCTGGACCAGATAGCAATCAGCCCCAGCATTTT
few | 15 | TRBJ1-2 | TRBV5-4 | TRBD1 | CASSPGTATNYGYTF | TGTGCCAGCAGCCCGGGGACAGCTACGAACTATGGCTACACCTTC
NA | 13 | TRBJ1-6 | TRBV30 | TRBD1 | CAWADREGSPLHF | TGTGCCTGGGCGGACAGGGAGGGTTCACCCCTCCACTTT
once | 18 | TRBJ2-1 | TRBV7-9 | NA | CASSLRTGGVGSYNEQFF | TGTGCCAGCAGCCTTCGGACCGGAGGGGTTGGCTCCTACAATGAGCAGTTCTTC
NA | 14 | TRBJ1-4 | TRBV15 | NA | CATSRNGDNEKLFF | TGTGCCACCAGCAGAAACGGGGATAATGAAAAACTGTTTTTT
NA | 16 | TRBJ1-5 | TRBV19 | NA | CASLGLPGRSNQPQHF | TGTGCCAGCCTGGGTTTACCGGGTCGGAGCAATCAGCCCCAGCATTTT
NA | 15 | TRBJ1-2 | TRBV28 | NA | CASIFQGGPNYGYTF | TGTGCCAGCATCTTTCAGGGAGGTCCTAACTATGGCTACACCTTC
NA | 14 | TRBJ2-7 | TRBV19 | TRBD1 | CASSRGQGRDEQYF | TGTGCCAGTAGTAGGGGACAGGGGAGAGACGAGCAGTACTTC
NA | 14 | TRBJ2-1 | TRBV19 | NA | CASRFGGFYSEQFF | TGTGCCAGTAGGTTCGGAGGGTTTTATAGTGAGCAGTTCTTC
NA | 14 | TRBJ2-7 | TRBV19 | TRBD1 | CASSGRTGVYEQYF | TGTGCCAGTAGCGGCCGGACAGGTGTGTACGAGCAGTACTTC
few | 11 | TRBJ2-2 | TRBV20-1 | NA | CSALQGGELFF | TGCAGTGCCCTACAGGGAGGGGAGCTGTTTTTT
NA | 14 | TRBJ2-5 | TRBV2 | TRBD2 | CASKLAGSQETQYF | TGTGCCAGCAAGCTAGCGGGGTCCCAAGAGACCCAGTACTTC
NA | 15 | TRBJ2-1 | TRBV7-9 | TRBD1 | CASVGQGSSYNEQFF | TGTGCCAGCGTCGGACAGGGGTCCTCCTACAATGAGCAGTTCTTC
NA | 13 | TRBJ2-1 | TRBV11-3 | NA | CASSLSMGFEQFF | TGTGCCAGCAGCCTATCAATGGGGTTTGAGCAGTTCTTC
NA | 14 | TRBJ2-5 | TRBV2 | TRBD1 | CASKPGTVQETQYF | TGTGCCAGCAAGCCTGGGACAGTTCAAGAGACCCAGTACTTC
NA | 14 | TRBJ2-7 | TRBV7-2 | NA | CASSLAGRAYEQYF | TGTGCCAGCAGCTTAGCAGGCAGGGCCTACGAGCAGTACTTC
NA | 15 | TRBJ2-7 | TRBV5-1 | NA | CASSLAGGPLYEQYF | TGCGCCAGCAGCTTGGCCGGGGGGCCTCTCTACGAGCAGTACTTC
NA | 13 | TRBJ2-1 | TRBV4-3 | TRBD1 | CASSRGTDNEQFF | TGCGCCAGCAGCCGAGGGACAGACAATGAGCAGTTCTTC
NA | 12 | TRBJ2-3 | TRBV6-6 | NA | CAGGSSTDTQYF | TGTGCCGGGGGGAGTTCCACAGATACGCAGTATTTT
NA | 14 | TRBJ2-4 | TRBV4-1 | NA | CASSQVGSRNIQYF | TGCGCCAGCAGCCAAGTGGGGTCTCGGAACATTCAGTACTTC